One and the same sample provided the 12 T cell receptor beta chains below, sequenced in a study of T-cell memory formation after mild COVID-19. TCRdb reprocessed the 5' RACE reads with MiXCR, giving one entry per CDR3 protein. The sample comprises roughly 480,000 distinct CDR3 sequences, more than 20% of which are singletons, and approximately 12% rests with the top ten. The source material was PBMCs or a T cell subset sorted from them (not recorded which). The source is an adult woman who had mild COVID-19 (a few samples of this study predate the infection). Cell type and time point are not known.

This clonotype was counted between two and nine times. The chain uses TRBV7-2 and TRBJ2-1; 14 bases fit TRBD2. The CDR3 sequence is 15 residues long. Germline loops: CDR1 SGHTA, CDR2 FQGNSA. Losses at the gene ends were 3 bases for V and 10 bases for J; bases not matched to a gene: 5. CDR3 in amino acids: CASSFGRLAGGEQFF. The CDR3 DNA reads as TGTGCCAGCAGCTTTGGGCGACTAGCGGGAGGGGAGCAGTTCTTC.

The V gene is TRBV6-2 or TRBV6-3, the J gene TRBJ2-7; D unclear. CDR3 length equals 14 residues. V was clipped by 0 bases and J by 3 bases, with 9 bases between them. CDR1 and CDR2 from the germline V gene are MNHEY and SVGEGT. In DNA form, the CDR3 reads TGTGCCAGCAGTTACTCAGGGATCCACTACGAGCAGTACTTC. Its translation is CASSYSGIHYEQYF.

V usage is TRBV20-1 and J usage is TRBJ2-3; 10 bases align to TRBD2. The J segment lost 5 bases and the V segment lost 8 bases, leaving 7 bases of the junction unmatched. The CDR3 covers 13 residues. Germline CDR1 DFQATT, CDR2 SNEGSKA (reference sequence). CDR3 amino acids: CSPSGGAEDTQYF. The CDR3 nucleotides are TGCAGTCCAAGCGGGGGGGCGGAAGATACGCAGTATTTT.

The gene calls are TRBV3-1 and TRBJ2-2, with a possible D match to TRBD1 (6 bases). This CDR3 has 17 residues. CDR1 LGHDT and CDR2 YNNKEL come from the germline V gene (reference sequence). V lost 0 bases and J lost 5, with 16 bases in between. CDR3 residues: CASSQDLGQSFTGELFF. For the CDR3, the DNA is TGTGCCAGCAGCCAAGATCTAGGACAGTCTTTTACCGGGGAGCTGTTTTTT.

V and J are TRBV14 and TRBJ2-2; no firm D call. V shed 0 bases and J shed 2 bases, with 13 bases lying between them. CDR3 length equals 17 residues. CDR1 is SGHDN and CDR2 is FVKESK in the germline V gene. Written as DNA, the CDR3 is TGTGCCAGCAGCCAAGATCTTATCAGGAGCAACACCGGGGAGCTGTTTTTT. Translating it yields CASSQDLIRSNTGELFF.

The rearrangement uses TRBV29-1 and TRBJ2-1, with D possibly matching TRBD1 (5 bases). The CDR3 contains 12 residues. The V and J ends lost 4 bases and 8 bases respectively, with 12 bases between them. Per germline, CDR1 SQVTM and CDR2 ANQGSEA. The CDR3 DNA follows: TGCAGCGTTGCAAGGGGTAGGGATGAGCAGTTCTTC. Protein: CSVARGRDEQFF.

This clonotype was found a few times. J is TRBJ2-7 and V is TRBV20-1, with 9 bases fitting TRBD1. Germline V gene lookup returns CDR1 DFQATT and CDR2 SNEGSKA (reference sequence). This CDR3 comprises 12 residues. Unmatched junction bases numbered 6, after V lost 5 bases and J lost 7 bases. The CDR3 reads CSAPRDRAEQYF. The CDR3 bases are TGCAGTGCTCCCCGGGACAGGGCTGAGCAGTACTTC.

The J gene is TRBJ1-4, the V gene TRBV10-2; D may be TRBD1 (5 bases). The CDR3 spans 13 residues. V was shortened by 4 bases and J by 10 bases, with 13 bases between the two germline ends. Germline V lookup: CDR1 WSHSY, CDR2 SAAADI. As DNA, the CDR3 is TGCGCCAGCAGTGTCGGCAGGGCGGGAAAACTGTTTTTT. Translating gives CASSVGRAGKLFF.

CDR3 residues: CASRASSTANTEAFF. The CDR3 DNA follows: TGCGCCAGCAGAGCCAGTTCGACAGCGAACACTGAAGCTTTCTTT. The chain links TRBV5-1 to TRBJ1-1, with D perhaps matching TRBD1 (5 bases). V was trimmed by 5 bases and J by 1 base, leaving 15 bases between them. Germline V gene lookup returns CDR1 SGHRS and CDR2 YFSETQ. This CDR3 is 15 amino acids long.

This clonotype was counted only a few times. The rearrangement links TRBV27 to TRBJ2-7; the D is unclear. The V gene's germline CDR1 is MNHEY and CDR2 SMNVEV (reference sequence). This CDR3 region has 14 residues. Trimming stripped 8 bases from V and 3 bases from J, with 17 bases between. The CDR3 reads CASRPRGSGYEQYF. CDR3 bases: TGTGCCAGCCGCCCCCGTGGGTCAGGCTACGAGCAGTACTTC.

This clonotype was seen at least ten times. CDR3 in amino acids: CASSPLTSGLYEQYF. The DNA for the CDR3 is TGTGCCAGCAGCCCGCTGACTAGCGGACTTTACGAGCAGTACTTC. This rearrangement joins TRBV4-2 to TRBJ2-7; TRBD2 matches 9 bases. V trimming: 4 bases; J trimming: 4 bases; junction bases outside the gene matches: 8. The CDR3 spans 15 residues. In germline, CDR1 is LGHNA, CDR2 YNFKEQ.

This clonotype was recorded a few times. The genes are TRBV20-1 and TRBJ1-5, with a possible D match to TRBD1 (5 bases). The V gene's germline CDR1 is DFQATT and CDR2 SNEGSKA (reference sequence). CDR3 length: 13 amino acids. Trimming stripped 5 bases from V and 2 bases from J, with 10 bases between. As DNA, the CDR3 is TGCAGTGCTCAGGGAGGCGGCAATCAGCCCCAGCATTTT. Encoded protein: CSAQGGGNQPQHF.